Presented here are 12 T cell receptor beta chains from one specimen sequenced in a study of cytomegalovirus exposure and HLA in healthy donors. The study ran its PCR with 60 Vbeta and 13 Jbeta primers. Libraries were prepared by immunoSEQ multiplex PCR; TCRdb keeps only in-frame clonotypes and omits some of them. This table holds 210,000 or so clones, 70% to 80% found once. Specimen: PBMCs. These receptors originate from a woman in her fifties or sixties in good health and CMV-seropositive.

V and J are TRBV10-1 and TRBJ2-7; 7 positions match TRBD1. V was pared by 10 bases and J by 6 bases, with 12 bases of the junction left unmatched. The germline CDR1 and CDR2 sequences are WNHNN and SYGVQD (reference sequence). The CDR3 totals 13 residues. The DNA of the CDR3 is TGCGCCAACTATCAGGACAGGCTCGGCGAGCAGTACTTC. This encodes CANYQDRLGEQYF.

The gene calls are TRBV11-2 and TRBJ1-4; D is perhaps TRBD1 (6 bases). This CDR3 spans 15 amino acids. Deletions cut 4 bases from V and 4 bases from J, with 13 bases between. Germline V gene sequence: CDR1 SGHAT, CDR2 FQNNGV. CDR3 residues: CASSSLQGSNEKLFF. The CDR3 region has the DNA TGTGCCAGCAGCTCCCTACAGGGTAGTAATGAAAAACTGTTTTTT.

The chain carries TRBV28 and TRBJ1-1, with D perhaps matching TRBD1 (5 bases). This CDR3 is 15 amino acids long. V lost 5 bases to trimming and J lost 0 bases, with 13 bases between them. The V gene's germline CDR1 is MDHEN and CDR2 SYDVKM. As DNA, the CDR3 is TGTGCCAGCAGTACTCGGGGGGGGGTGAACACTGAAGCTTTCTTT. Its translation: CASSTRGGVNTEAFF.

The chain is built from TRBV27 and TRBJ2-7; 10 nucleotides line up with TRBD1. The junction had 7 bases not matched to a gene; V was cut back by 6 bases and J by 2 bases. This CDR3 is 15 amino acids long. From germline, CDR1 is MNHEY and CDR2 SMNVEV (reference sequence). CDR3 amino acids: CASSTLGQGPYEQYF. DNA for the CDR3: TGTGCCAGCAGCACCCTGGGACAGGGGCCCTACGAGCAGTACTTC.

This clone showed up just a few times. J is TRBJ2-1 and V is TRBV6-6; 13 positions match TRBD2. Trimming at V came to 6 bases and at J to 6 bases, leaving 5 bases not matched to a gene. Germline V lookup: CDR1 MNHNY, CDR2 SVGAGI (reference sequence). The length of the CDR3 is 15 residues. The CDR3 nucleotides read TGTGCCAGCAGCCATACTAGCGGGGGGGTCAATGAGCAGTTCTTC. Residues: CASSHTSGGVNEQFF.

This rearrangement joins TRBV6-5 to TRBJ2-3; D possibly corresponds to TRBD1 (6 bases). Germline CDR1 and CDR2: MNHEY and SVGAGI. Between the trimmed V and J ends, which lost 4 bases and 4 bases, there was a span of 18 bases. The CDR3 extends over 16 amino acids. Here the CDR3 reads CASSLHQGRLSDTQYF. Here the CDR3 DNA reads TGTGCCAGCAGTTTACACCAGGGGCGTTTGTCAGATACGCAGTATTTT.

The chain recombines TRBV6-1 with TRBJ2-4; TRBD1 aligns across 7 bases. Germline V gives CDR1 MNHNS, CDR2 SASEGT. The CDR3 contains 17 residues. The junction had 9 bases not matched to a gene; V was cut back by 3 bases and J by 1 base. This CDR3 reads CASSDATGVDAKNIQYF. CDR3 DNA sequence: TGTGCCAGCAGTGATGCAACAGGGGTAGACGCCAAAAACATTCAGTACTTC.

The CDR3 region is CASSIMLGGGELFF. DNA of the CDR3: TGTGCCAGTAGTATAATGCTCGGCGGCGGGGAGCTGTTTTTT. This chain uses TRBV19 with TRBJ2-2; no clear D gene. CDR1 is LNHDA, CDR2 SQIVND, per germline (reference sequence). V shed 2 bases and J shed 7 bases, with 11 bases lying between them. CDR3 length: 14 amino acids.

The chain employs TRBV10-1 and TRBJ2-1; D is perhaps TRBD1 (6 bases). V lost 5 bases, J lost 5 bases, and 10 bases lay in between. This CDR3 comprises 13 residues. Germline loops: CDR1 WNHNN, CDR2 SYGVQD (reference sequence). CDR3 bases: TGCGCCAGCAGTAGGGACACTGACAATGAGCAGTTCTTC. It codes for CASSRDTDNEQFF.

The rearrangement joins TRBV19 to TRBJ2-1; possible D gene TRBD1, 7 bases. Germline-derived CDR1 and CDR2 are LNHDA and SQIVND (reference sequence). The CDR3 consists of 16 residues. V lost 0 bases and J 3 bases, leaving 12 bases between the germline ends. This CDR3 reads CASSIEAGGGYNEQFF. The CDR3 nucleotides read TGTGCCAGTAGTATAGAGGCAGGGGGAGGCTACAATGAGCAGTTCTTC.

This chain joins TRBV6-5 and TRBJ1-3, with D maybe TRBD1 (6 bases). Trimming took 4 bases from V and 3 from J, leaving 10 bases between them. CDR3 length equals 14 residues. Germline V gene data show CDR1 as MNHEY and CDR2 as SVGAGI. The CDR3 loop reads CASSLQGFGNTIYF. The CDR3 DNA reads TGTGCCAGCAGTTTACAGGGATTTGGAAACACCATATATTTT.

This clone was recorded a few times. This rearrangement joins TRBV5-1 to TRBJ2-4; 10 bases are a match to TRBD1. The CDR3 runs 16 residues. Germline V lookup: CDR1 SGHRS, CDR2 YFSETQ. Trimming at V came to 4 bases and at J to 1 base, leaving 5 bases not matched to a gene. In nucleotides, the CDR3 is TGCGCCAGCAGCGGAGACAGGGGGCTGGCCAAAAACATTCAGTACTTC. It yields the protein CASSGDRGLAKNIQYF.